The present T cell receptor (beta chain) was sequenced within a study of spatial heterogeneity in lung cancer. Germline CDR1 reads SNHLY; CDR2 reads FYNNEI. V was clipped by 5 bases and J by 6 bases; unmatched bases: 9. CDR3 size: 15 residues. This clonotype was found many times. Its matching antigen is unknown. The sample's time point: sample taken at primary tumor resection. The donors, fewer than 95 patients with untreated early-stage non-small cell lung cancer, provided the samples. Tumor, nontumor lung or frozen PBMC supplied whole RNA that was sequenced unsorted. Using its own MiXCR run on the 5' RACE reads, TCRdb lists one record per CDR3 protein. The sample yields over 15,000 distinct CDR3 sequences, nearly 7% seen once. Study-level results: Counts of expanded intratumoral alpha and beta TCRs tracked tumor mutation counts.

This sample comprised lung tumor tissue, obtained at surgery. The receptor was isolated from a female donor with early-stage non-small cell lung cancer. The chain couples TRBV2 to TRBJ1-5; the match to TRBD1 covers 8 bases. The CDR3 DNA reads TGTGCCAGCAGTCCCGCAGGGGGCGAGAGTCAGCCCCAGCATTTT. This sequence encodes CASSPAGGESQPQHF.